Sequencing of this T cell receptor beta chain was carried out in a study of shared clonotypes between healthy human individuals. At the level of the study: CD4 naive cells filled three plates per donor, CD4 memory three, CD8 naive two and CD8 memory one. Findings of the study overall: Some clonotypes were shared by all four sorted-subset donors, while others were not shared. The non-shared ones had lower generation probabilities than the shared ones.

Details on this clone: Its antigen is not known.

As defined, naive CD8 cells were CD45RO-negative and positively selected for CCR7, with terminally differentiated effector memory CD45RA+ cells excluded. There are 12 residues in the CDR3. Germline V gene sequence: CDR1 SNHLY, CDR2 FYNNEI. Trimming took off 8 bases at V and 14 bases at J, with 19 bases between the two ends. The assay ran at deep level. Profiling relied on immunoSEQ multiplex PCR, and the TCRdb table lists in-frame clones only, not all of them. The sample shows approximately 840,000 clones, roughly 96% of them seen only once. The sequenced sample consisted of naive CD8+ T cells sorted from blood. This TCR derives from a man aged 25 to 40 in good health. The chain uses TRBV2 and TRBJ2-1; possibly TRBD1 or TRBD2 for D (5 bases each). CDR3 DNA: TGTGCCAGCTCAGAGGGGTATATAGGGAAGTTCTTC. Its protein is CASSEGYIGKFF.